One T cell receptor beta chain is described in this entry. Its recognized antigen is unknown. No per-base quality is available; no much larger clone lies one base away. This sample was included in a study of cytomegalovirus exposure and HLA in healthy donors (dated by TCRdb to 2016 to 2017). Describing the broader study: According to an earlier analysis of a few hundred of the donors, 150 million to 200 million T cells yielded 120 million or so unique TCR beta sequences and 276 Gb of sequence data. An early release covering just under 650 HLA-typed donors comprised roughly 300 gigabases of sequencing data and tens of millions of unique TCR sequences. The genetic ancestry cluster associated with self-reported Caucasian donors included about 84% of the 398 genotyped donors. The study aimed to test whether signatures of past pathogen exposure could be identified by cataloging public T cell receptors. Using immunosequencing, the study profiled T cell repertoires from approximately 700 subjects and related those repertoires to cytomegalovirus serostatus. In addition to the first cohort of about 650 subjects, a separate validation cohort of over 90 different subjects was used. High-throughput TCR immunosequencing, statistical association of individual TCRs with disease status, and machine learning were combined to predict cytomegalovirus infection status. To study patterns of TCR occurrence, a later analysis re-analyzed previously published TCR beta repertoires from 600 to 750 donors and added high-resolution HLA genotyping. In the later analysis, no new phenotypic data were used to find candidate immune exposures; instead, reliance was placed on TCR beta sequences and their occurrence across donors. An earlier analysis of 587 of the donors used high-throughput TCR beta sequencing to judge whether each TCR beta V gene segment behaved as functional or pseudogenic. Donor age, sex, ethnicity and CMV serostatus were compiled alongside the repertoire data. A later genetic analysis took genome-wide SNP genotypes for 398 of the 666 donors and used that subset as a discovery cohort. All discovery cohort repertoires had been generated on a single sequencing platform. HLA typing included class I and class II loci at four-digit resolution. The number of typed donors differed by locus: about 620-640 for A, B, C, DRB1 and DQB1; approximately 520 for DQA1; roughly 600 for DPA1; and around 450 for DPB1. Because of strong linkage in the cohort, five DR-DQ haplotypes were treated as single units for association and clustering. Across 398 genotyped donors of the cohort, an average of 235,054 unique TCR beta nucleotide sequences per donor were sequenced, and 15% to 20% of those sequences were non-productive. Broad study findings and their caveats: A group of highly shared sequence variants was considered likely to be a technical artifact of the sequencing pipeline. According to the authors, the approach could potentially be generalized to other disease states and immunological phenotypes. A later genetic analysis reported fewer N-insertions in productive TCRs among donors in an Asian-associated ancestry cluster than the roughly 720-donor mean. Sequencing depth was assumed to be roughly uniform across donors in the presence/absence analyses, though that assumption may not hold. In a later analysis, several top co-occurrence clusters were reported to appear linked to parvovirus B19, influenza, CMV and Epstein-Barr virus. Across donors, most TCR sequences were observed very rarely, whereas some public TCRs were present in many individuals. Strong co-occurrence of HLA alleles, especially DR and DQ, made assigning TCR associations to individual alleles difficult. The only immune exposure information available for the cohort was CMV serostatus. Because counts were too low, seventeen rarely observed V segments, including chromosome 9 orphons, were excluded from the earlier analysis of some 540 of the donors. In this cohort, only TCR beta chains were sequenced, and detectable features were limited by the absence of alpha or paired-chain data. In a later analysis, HLA-associated TCR beta chains were found to be more clonally expanded and to have lower generation probabilities than equally common non-associated chains. In a later analysis, the rate of TCR association differed among HLA loci, with DRB1 alleles having the most associated TCRs and HLA-C alleles having the fewest. In a later analysis, some 18,000 TCR beta sequences were associated with specific HLA alleles at a false discovery rate of 0.05. The classifier was reported to diagnose cytomegalovirus status with high specificity and sensitivity in both the original cohort and the validation cohort. A later analysis found that most CMV-associated TCR beta chains appeared HLA-restricted, with HLA associations seemingly driven largely by CMV exposure. An earlier analysis of approximately 600 of the donors showed that most TCR beta V segments appeared in productive rearrangements either about 90% or about 30% of the time, which broadly matched IMGT annotations. HLA typing was unavailable for some donors at each locus, so association tests used only the typed subset. The 87-base-pair reads could not distinguish some IMGT-functional V segments, including TRBV6-2 and TRBV6-3, so those segments were excluded. A further reported finding was that TCR beta sequences accurately predicted the HLA-A and HLA-B alleles for most subjects in the first cohort. In a later genetic analysis, a missense DCLRE1C variant was associated with V-gene and J-gene trimming of TCR beta chains, and the association was replicated in an independent cohort. Correlated functional status among segregating V segments might be attributable to linkage disequilibrium, but an unknown experimental factor could not be ruled out. In vitro tests confirmed that three of the cytomegalovirus-associated TCR beta chains recognize cytomegalovirus antigens. A total of fewer than 200 TCR beta chains were listed by the study as associated with cytomegalovirus.

CDR1 and CDR2 were assigned from the germline V gene as MNHEY and SVGAGI. The CDR3 spans 14 residues, from the cysteine through the phenylalanine. The DNA shown is the 42-base CDR3, in frame from base 1. Germline trimming amounts to 4 bases on V and 2 bases on J, with 3 as the count of junction bases outside the gene matches. The cohort consisted of fewer than 700 healthy bone marrow donors. At the time of sampling, every cohort member was nominally healthy, though immune exposures that went unrecorded were likely present. The donor was CMV seronegative and belonged to the group of 320 or so seronegative cohort members. A peripheral blood sample was provided by each donor, and peripheral blood mononuclear cells were used for TCR beta sequencing. The Qiagen DNeasy Blood Extraction Kit was used to extract genomic DNA from the blood cell samples. Libraries were prepared through the immunoSEQ multiplex PCR assay. For the multiplex PCR, a mixture combining 60 forward primers for TCR Vbeta segments and 13 reverse primers for TCR Jbeta segments was used. The CDR3 region of rearranged TCR beta genes was amplified from genomic DNA with a multiplex PCR assay. Amplified TCR beta libraries were sequenced as 87-base-pair reads on the Illumina HiSeq System. As for how the authors treated the data: A later analysis counted some 74 million unique TCR beta chains across the 666 repertoires, and some 12 million of these chains were shared by at least two donors. To remove PCR and sequencing errors, raw reads were error-corrected and collapsed into unique sequences using a nearest-neighbor algorithm that merged closely related sequences. CDR3 sequences were aligned to IMGT reference sequences to assign V, D and J gene segments. For a sequence to be retained, a match of at least six nucleotides to both a V gene segment and a J gene segment was required. Rearrangements were called productive when the CDR3 lacked stop codons and stayed in frame with V and J; all others were non-productive. Following IMGT convention, CDR3 was defined as the stretch from the second conserved V-encoded cysteine to the conserved J-encoded phenylalanine. The earlier analysis of 550 to 650 of the donors excluded any sequence lacking an unambiguous match to a single V gene segment. In an earlier analysis of 587 of the donors, a V segment was called functional when productive rearrangements were above 56.7%, and segregating when the standard deviation between donors exceeded 5%. To diagnose cytomegalovirus status from the catalog of TCR beta chain sequences, a statistical classification framework was built. V and J gene assignment, in a later analysis, came from comparing TCR nucleotide sequences with IMGT/GENE-DB human TR gene sequences. In a later analysis, CDR3 sequences and most-parsimonious VDJ recombination scenarios were assigned using the TCRdist pipeline. In a later analysis, each TCR beta chain was defined by its CDR3 amino acid sequence together with its V-gene family, and reads lacking a unique V-gene family were excluded. A later analysis removed several hundred highly shared, low-generation-probability nucleotide sequences to deal with suspected cross-contamination and a sequencing artifact. A later analysis calculated a clonal expansion index for each public chain from normalized within-repertoire ranks of inferred template counts. In a later analysis, generation probabilities were computed with a VDJ recombination model fitted to out-of-frame rearrangements, and the resulting probabilities were checked against IGoR. In a later analysis, TCR-TCR, TCR-HLA and TCR-CMV co-occurrence was scored with hypergeometric tests, and a repertoire-size bias correction was applied to TCR pairs. False discovery rates were estimated in a later analysis by permuting HLA or CMV assignments 20 times. In a later analysis, co-occurring TCRs were grouped using DBSCAN, with TCRdist sequence similarity added in when clustering inside HLA-allele-positive subsets. Repertoires with fewer than 30,000 or more than 120,000 public chains, plus five repertoires with anomalous nucleotide sharing, were excluded from co-occurrence clustering. TCRdb's version of the immuneACCESS table is confined to in-frame rearrangements and falls short of the full clone set. An unresolved V gene accounts for under half of the shortfall where checked; the remainder is of unknown origin. The V and J calls and clone size were taken over from that table, and D and trimming were inferred from the DNA. For this sample there are 150,000 to 250,000 clones; around 81% appear just once. The leading ten clones occupy about 1.9% of the sample.

This clonotype was obtained from a man under 40 in good health and CMV-seronegative. Sample: PBMCs. The chain employs TRBV6-5 and TRBJ1-2; 8 central bases correspond to TRBD1. The CDR3 sequence is CASSSGQENYGYTF. The bases read TGTGCCAGCAGTTCGGGACAGGAGAACTATGGCTACACCTTC.